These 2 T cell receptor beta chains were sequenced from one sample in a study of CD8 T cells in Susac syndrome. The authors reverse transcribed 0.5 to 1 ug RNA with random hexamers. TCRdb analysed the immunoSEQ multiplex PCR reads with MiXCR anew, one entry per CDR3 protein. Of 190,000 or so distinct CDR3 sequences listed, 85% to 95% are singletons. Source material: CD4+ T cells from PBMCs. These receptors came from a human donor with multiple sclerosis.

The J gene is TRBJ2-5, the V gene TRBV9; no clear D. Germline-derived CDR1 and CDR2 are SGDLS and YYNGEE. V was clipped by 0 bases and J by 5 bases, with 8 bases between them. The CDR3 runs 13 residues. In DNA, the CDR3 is TGTGCCAGCAGCGTAGCTATAATGGAGACCCAGTACTTC. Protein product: CASSVAIMETQYF.

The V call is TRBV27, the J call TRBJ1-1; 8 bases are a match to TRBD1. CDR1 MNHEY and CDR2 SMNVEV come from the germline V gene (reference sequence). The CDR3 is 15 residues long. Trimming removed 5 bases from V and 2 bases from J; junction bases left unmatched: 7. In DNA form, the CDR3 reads TGTGCCAGCAGTCCCCGGGACAGGTCTAACACTGAAGCTTTCTTT. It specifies CASSPRDRSNTEAFF.